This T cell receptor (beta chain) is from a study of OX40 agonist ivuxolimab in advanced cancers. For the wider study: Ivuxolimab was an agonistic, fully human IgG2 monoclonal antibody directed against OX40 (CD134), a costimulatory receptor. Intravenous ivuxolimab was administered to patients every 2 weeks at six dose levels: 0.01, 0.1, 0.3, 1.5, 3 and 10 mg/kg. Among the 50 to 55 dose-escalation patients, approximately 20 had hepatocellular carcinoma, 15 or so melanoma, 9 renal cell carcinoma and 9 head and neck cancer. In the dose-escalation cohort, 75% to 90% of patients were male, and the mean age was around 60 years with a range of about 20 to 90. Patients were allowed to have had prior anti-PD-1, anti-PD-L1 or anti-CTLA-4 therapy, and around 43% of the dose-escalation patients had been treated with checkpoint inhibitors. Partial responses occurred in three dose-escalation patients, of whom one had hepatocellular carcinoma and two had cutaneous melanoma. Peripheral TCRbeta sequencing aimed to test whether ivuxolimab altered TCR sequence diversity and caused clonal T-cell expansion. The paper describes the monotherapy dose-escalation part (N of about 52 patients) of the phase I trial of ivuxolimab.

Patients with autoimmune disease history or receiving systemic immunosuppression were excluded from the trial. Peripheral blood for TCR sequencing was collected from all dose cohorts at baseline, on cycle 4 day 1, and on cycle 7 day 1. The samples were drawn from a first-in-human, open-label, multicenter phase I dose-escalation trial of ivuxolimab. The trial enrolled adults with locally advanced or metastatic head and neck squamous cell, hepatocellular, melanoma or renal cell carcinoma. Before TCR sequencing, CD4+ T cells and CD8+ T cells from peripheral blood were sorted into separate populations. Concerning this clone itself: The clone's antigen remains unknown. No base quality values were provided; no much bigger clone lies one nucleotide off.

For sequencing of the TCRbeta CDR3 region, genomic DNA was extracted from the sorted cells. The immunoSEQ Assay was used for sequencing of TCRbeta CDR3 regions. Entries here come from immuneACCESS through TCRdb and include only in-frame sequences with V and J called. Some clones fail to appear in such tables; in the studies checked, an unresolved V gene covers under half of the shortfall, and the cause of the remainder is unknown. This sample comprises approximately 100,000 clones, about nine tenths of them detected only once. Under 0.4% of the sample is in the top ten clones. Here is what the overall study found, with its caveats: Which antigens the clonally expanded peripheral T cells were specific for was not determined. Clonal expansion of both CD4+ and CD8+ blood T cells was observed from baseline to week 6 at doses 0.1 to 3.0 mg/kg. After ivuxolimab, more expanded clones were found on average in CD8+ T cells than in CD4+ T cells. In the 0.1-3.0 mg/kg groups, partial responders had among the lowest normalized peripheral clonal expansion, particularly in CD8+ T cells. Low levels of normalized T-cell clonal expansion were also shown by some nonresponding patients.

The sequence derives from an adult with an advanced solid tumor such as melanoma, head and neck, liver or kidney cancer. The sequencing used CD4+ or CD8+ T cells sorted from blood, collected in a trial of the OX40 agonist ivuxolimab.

The encoded CDR3 is CASSSNPQGQGGADTQYF. In nucleotides, the sequence is TGCGCCAGCAGCTCCAACCCCCAAGGACAGGGCGGGGCAGATACGCAGTATTTT. The chain was built from TRBV5-1 and TRBJ2-3, and 8 junctional nucleotides match TRBD1. CDR1 is given as SGHRS and CDR2 as YFSETQ, both from the germline V gene. V ends up 3 bases short and J 4 bases short, with an unmatched junction base count of 16. Counted from cysteine to phenylalanine, this CDR3 has 18 amino acids. The kept DNA is CDR3 alone, 54 bases in frame from the first base.